This T cell receptor (beta chain) derives from a study of T-cell reconstitution after alpha-beta-depleted transplantation in children. Unique molecular identifiers were used to barcode this TCRbeta library. TCRdb reprocessed the PCR reads via MiXCR and lists one record per CDR3 protein. The sample includes roughly 200,000 distinct CDR3 sequences, less than 15% seen only once; the top ten take roughly 13%. Losses at the gene ends were 6 bases for V and 4 bases for J; bases not matched to a gene: 7. The germline gives CDR1 MNHNS, CDR2 SASEGT. This CDR3 has 14 residues. The table lists this clonotype with a few counts.

The sequence came from a human donor who donated a stem cell graft to a child with acute lymphoblastic leukemia. This chain joins TRBV6-1 and TRBJ1-1; 8 bases map to TRBD1. The input for sequencing was PBMCs from the stem cell graft donor, taken from the stem cell graft. The CDR3 region has the DNA TGTGCCAGCAGCCCGGACAGGGTTTTCACTGAAGCTTTCTTT. It specifies CASSPDRVFTEAFF.